Listed here are 22 T cell receptor beta chains from one sample, sequenced in a study of T-cell reconstitution after alpha-beta-depleted transplantation in children. A library of TCRbeta sequences, prepared with unique molecular identifiers, was generated. Each CDR3 protein is one row after TCRdb ran MiXCR on the PCR reads. The profile shows under 450,000 distinct CDR3 sequences, 15% to 20% of them singletons. The material sequenced was PBMCs, mostly from graft donor cells, taken 360 days after TCRalphabeta/CD19-depleted stem cell transplant. The receptors here all came from a boy under three years old who had a stem cell transplant for Wiskott-Aldrich syndrome, so the T cells may come from the graft donor.

This clonotype has just a few counts. V is TRBV28 and J is TRBJ2-2, with D possibly TRBD1 on 7 matching bases. The germline CDR1 and CDR2 sequences are MDHEN and SYDVKM. The CDR3 consists of 13 residues. In DNA form, the CDR3 reads TGTGTGGTCGCCAGGGGGGACACCGGGGAGCTGTTTTTT. This gives the protein CVVARGDTGELFF.

Only a few counts were recorded for this clonotype. The chain carries TRBV28 and TRBJ2-7, with a weak D call TRBD1 (6 bases). Germline CDR1 and CDR2: MDHEN and SYDVKM. Trimming shortened V by 5 bases and J by 0 bases, and 11 bases separated the two germline ends. This CDR3 has 14 amino acids. The CDR3 sequence: CASSTTGLSYEQYF. CDR3 DNA: TGTGCCAGCAGTACCACAGGGCTCTCCTACGAGCAGTACTTC.

This clonotype was detected only a few times. This sequence joins TRBV7-2 and TRBJ2-3; a weak D match, TRBD1 (5 bases). Trimming shortened V by 1 base and J by 4 bases, and 12 bases separated the two germline ends. Germline V gene sequence: CDR1 SGHTA, CDR2 FQGNSA. The CDR3 contains 15 residues. CDR3: CASSLVSRTPDTQYF. DNA of the CDR3: TGTGCCAGCAGCTTAGTCTCCCGGACACCAGATACGCAGTATTTT.

The V call is TRBV6-1, the J call TRBJ2-5; 9 bases line up with TRBD2. This CDR3 has 13 residues. With 5 bases clipped from V and 4 bases from J, the junction kept 2 bases outside the gene matches. Per the germline V gene, CDR1 is MNHNS and CDR2 is SASEGT. The CDR3 DNA is TGTGCCAGCAGTAGGGGACTAGCAGAGACCCAGTACTTC. Translating gives CASSRGLAETQYF.

This clonotype was counted only a few times. The chain has TRBV4-1 and TRBJ2-6, with D maybe TRBD1 (6 bases). Germline values: CDR1 MGHRA, CDR2 YSYEKL. The CDR3 has 17 residues. Trimming left V 3 bases short and J 0 bases short, with 12 bases between. DNA for the CDR3: TGCGCCAGCAGCCAGCAGGGACATCCCTCTGGGGCCAACGTCCTGACTTTC. It is translated as CASSQQGHPSGANVLTF.

The chain carries TRBV12-3 or TRBV12-4 and TRBJ2-3; 10 bases are shared with TRBD2. This CDR3 has 17 amino acids. Trimming at V came to 3 bases and at J to 3 bases, leaving 9 bases not matched to a gene. The CDR3, as DNA: TGTGCCAGCAGTTTCTCCATAGCGGGAGGTTGGACAGATACGCAGTATTTT. It codes for CASSFSIAGGWTDTQYF.

V usage is TRBV10-1 and J usage is TRBJ2-5; D might be TRBD1 (5 bases). Trimming took off 0 bases at V and 3 bases at J, with 8 bases between the two ends. Per the germline V gene, CDR1 is WNHNN and CDR2 is SYGVQD (reference sequence). The length of the CDR3 is 14 residues. The chain's CDR3 is CASSESSREETQYF. CDR3 sequence (DNA): TGCGCCAGCAGTGAGTCGAGCAGGGAAGAGACCCAGTACTTC.

This clonotype has just a few counts. The J gene is TRBJ2-1, the V gene TRBV5-1, with 8 bases matching TRBD1. Germline assignment: CDR1 SGHRS and CDR2 YFSETQ. The CDR3 is 13 amino acids. J was trimmed by 7 bases and V by 6 bases; bases with no gene match: 6. The CDR3 sequence is CASTGQVKNEQFF. The CDR3 DNA sequence: TGCGCCAGCACGGGACAGGTAAAGAATGAGCAGTTCTTC. The full variable domain, its missing parts supplied by reference TRBV5-1 and TRBJ2-1, is KAGVTQTPRYLIKTRGQQVTLSCSPISGHRSVSWYQQTPGQGLQFLFEYFSETQRNKGNFPGRFSGRQFSNSRSEMNVSTLELGDSALYLCASTGQVKNEQFFGPGTRLTVL.

This clonotype was seen a few times. The V and J genes are TRBV10-3 and TRBJ2-3; 7 nucleotides align to TRBD1. J lost 4 bases, V lost 0 bases, and 13 bases had no gene match. This CDR3 has 18 residues. Looked up from germline, CDR1 is ENHRY and CDR2 is SYGVKD. CDR3 amino acids: CAISESRGRGPVADTQYF. The CDR3 DNA is TGTGCCATCAGTGAGTCAAGGGGAAGGGGGCCAGTCGCAGATACGCAGTATTTT.

The chain combines TRBV29-1 with TRBJ2-3, with D perhaps matching TRBD1 or TRBD2 (5 bases each). The V and J ends lost 7 bases and 3 bases respectively, with 11 bases between them. Germline V lookup: CDR1 SQVTM, CDR2 ANQGSEA. The CDR3 has 12 residues. The CDR3 protein is CSGGTGTDTQYF. CDR3 DNA sequence: TGCAGCGGGGGGACGGGGACAGATACGCAGTATTTT.

This clonotype was detected ten times or more. The J gene is TRBJ2-1, the V gene TRBV29-1; D is possibly TRBD1 (5 bases). The CDR3 has 14 amino acids. Germline V CDR1 and CDR2: SQVTM, ANQGSEA. Trimming stripped 6 bases from V and 0 bases from J, with 12 bases between. The CDR3 DNA follows: TGCAGCGTAAGACAGATGATCTCCTACAATGAGCAGTTCTTC. Translating it yields CSVRQMISYNEQFF.

This clonotype was detected only a few times. The CDR3 DNA reads as TGTGCCAGCAGTAACTCCCCAGCAGGCTCCTACAATGAGCAGTTCTTC. It is translated as CASSNSPAGSYNEQFF. V and J are TRBV7-2 and TRBJ2-1; D call uncertain. The ends were cut back, 6 bases at V and 0 bases at J, with 15 bases in the middle. The length of the CDR3 is 16 residues. Germline lookup yields CDR1 SGHTA and CDR2 FQGNSA.

The J gene is TRBJ2-1, the V gene TRBV28; 7 nucleotides line up with TRBD1. The V and J ends lost 2 bases and 4 bases, in that order; junction bases with no gene match: 8. Germline CDR1 and CDR2: MDHEN and SYDVKM. The CDR3 loop spans 16 amino acids. CDR3: CASSLLPGGPYNEQFF. As DNA, the CDR3 is TGTGCCAGCAGTTTACTCCCAGGGGGACCTTACAATGAGCAGTTCTTC.

The chain joins TRBV20-1 to TRBJ2-7, with 10 nucleotides matching TRBD2. This CDR3 comprises 16 residues. V lost 3 bases to trimming and J lost 2 bases; unmatched junction nucleotides: 10. The V gene's germline CDR1 is DFQATT and CDR2 SNEGSKA (reference sequence). In nucleotides, the CDR3 is TGCAGTGCTAGCAGTCTAGCGGGAGTCAGGGCCTACGAGCAGTACTTC. Translating it yields CSASSLAGVRAYEQYF.

The CDR3 sequence: CASAGGEETQYF. The CDR3 coding sequence is TGCGCCAGCGCCGGGGGAGAAGAGACCCAGTACTTC. V gene TRBV5-1 combines with J gene TRBJ2-5, with TRBD2 as a possible D gene (6 bases). V gave up 7 bases and J gave up 3 bases, with 10 bases separating them. Germline-derived CDR1 and CDR2 are SGHRS and YFSETQ. The CDR3 is 12 amino acids.

The chain is built from TRBV12-3 or TRBV12-4 and TRBJ2-6; no definite D call. V shed 2 bases and J shed 0 bases, with 8 bases lying between them. The CDR3 runs 16 residues. CDR3 bases: TGTGCCAGCAGTTTATCTTATCGCTCTGGGGCCAACGTCCTGACTTTC. It is translated as CASSLSYRSGANVLTF.

This clonotype was detected a few times. The chain joins TRBV29-1 to TRBJ2-1, with a tentative D call TRBD2 (5 bases). The CDR3 contains 10 residues. Trimming left V 7 bases short and J 10 bases short, with 11 bases between. CDR1 and CDR2 (germline): SQVTM, ANQGSEA. CDR3 DNA: TGCAGCGCTCGACGGGAAGAGCAGTTCTTC. Translation: CSARREEQFF.

The V call is TRBV10-3, the J call TRBJ2-7, with D tentatively TRBD1 (5 bases). Germline loops: CDR1 ENHRY, CDR2 SYGVKD. Trimming cost V 6 bases and J 0 bases, with 12 bases left between them. The CDR3 runs to 14 residues. The CDR3 nucleotides are TGTGCCATCAGCCAGGGTACCCGCTCCTACGAGCAGTACTTC. It codes for CAISQGTRSYEQYF.

The sample holds a few counts of this clonotype. This chain links TRBV6-1 with TRBJ2-2, with TRBD2 matching 8 bases. V lost 6 bases to trimming and J lost 2 bases; unmatched junction nucleotides: 11. Looked up from germline, CDR1 is MNHNS and CDR2 is SASEGT. The CDR3 is 17 amino acids. CDR3 protein: CASSPGRAGANTGELFF. The CDR3 DNA is TGTGCCAGCAGCCCCGGGAGAGCGGGGGCTAACACCGGGGAGCTGTTTTTT.

This rearrangement joins TRBV12-3 or TRBV12-4 to TRBJ2-6, with D perhaps matching TRBD1 (5 bases). The CDR3 has 14 residues. V dropped 6 bases and J dropped 5 bases, with 11 bases sitting between them. This CDR3 is CASSRDSWANVLTF. Here the CDR3 DNA reads TGTGCCAGCAGCCGAGACAGCTGGGCCAACGTCCTGACTTTC.

The rearrangement links TRBV4-3 to TRBJ2-1; D gene uncertain. This CDR3 region has 14 residues. V lost 2 bases to trimming and J lost 5 bases, with 10 bases between them. The germline V gene encodes CDR1 LGHNA and CDR2 YSLEER. The CDR3 protein is CASSQHPRNNEQFF. The DNA of the CDR3 is TGCGCCAGCAGCCAACACCCTAGAAACAATGAGCAGTTCTTC.

The sample holds a few counts of this clonotype. The V and J genes are TRBV5-6 and TRBJ2-7; D gene unclear. Germline V gene sequence: CDR1 SGHDT, CDR2 YYEEEE. There are 13 residues in the CDR3. V lost 2 bases, J lost 5 bases, and 11 bases lay in between. CDR3 DNA sequence: TGTGCCAGCAGCTTACCTTTTTCAAACGAGCAGTACTTC. It yields the protein CASSLPFSNEQYF.